These 31 T cell receptor beta chains originate from one sample sequenced in a study of blood T cell repertoires in COVID-19. Some clones are missing from TCRdb's copy, which holds only in-frame ones; the method was immunoSEQ multiplex PCR. The sample yields roughly 220,000 clones, more than 65% seen once. Sequencing input: peripheral blood. The receptor set was obtained from a woman aged 55-69 years with acute or convalescent COVID-19.

The rearrangement links TRBV12-3 or TRBV12-4 to TRBJ2-5, with D unresolved. Trimming took 7 bases from V and 7 from J, leaving 16 bases between them. This CDR3 region has 13 residues. The CDR3 bases are TGTGCCAGCACCCAGAGGTCCAAGAGGACCCAGTACTTC. The encoded protein is CASTQRSKRTQYF.

The V and J genes are TRBV7-9 and TRBJ1-4; D is unresolved. This CDR3 spans 15 amino acids. Germline-derived CDR1 and CDR2 are SEHNR and FQNEAQ (reference sequence). Deletions cut 1 base from V and 3 bases from J, with 9 bases between. This CDR3 is CASSLGEKANEKLFF. Here the CDR3 DNA reads TGTGCCAGCAGCTTAGGGGAGAAGGCTAATGAAAAACTGTTTTTT.

The chain is built from TRBV14 and TRBJ2-2, with TRBD1 identical over 11 bases. Unmatched junction bases numbered 5, after V lost 4 bases and J lost 7 bases. The length of the CDR3 is 15 residues. Germline CDR1 is SGHDN and CDR2 is FVKESK. In DNA form, the CDR3 reads TGTGCCAGCAGCCTGGGACAGGGGGTTATCGGGGAGCTGTTTTTT. This gives the protein CASSLGQGVIGELFF.

The chain employs TRBV4-2 and TRBJ2-5; perhaps TRBD2 as D (6 bases). Per germline, CDR1 LGHNA and CDR2 YNFKEQ. The CDR3 contains 16 residues. V was trimmed by 0 bases and J by 3 bases, leaving 14 bases between them. DNA for the CDR3: TGTGCCAGCAGCCAAGATCTTGGTGGAGGGGAAGAGACCCAGTACTTC. This encodes CASSQDLGGGEETQYF.

The rearrangement joins TRBV11-2 to TRBJ1-1; D unresolved. This CDR3 contains 13 residues. Germline loops: CDR1 SGHAT, CDR2 FQNNGV. Trimming pared 4 bases from V and 1 base from J, leaving 7 bases between. The CDR3 bases are TGTGCCAGCAGCTCGGAGCAGAACACTGAAGCTTTCTTT. Its protein is CASSSEQNTEAFF. Using reference TRBV11-2 and TRBJ1-1 for the parts outside the CDR3, the full variable domain is EAGVAQSPRYKIIEKRQSVAFWCNPISGHATLYWYQQILGQGPKLLIQFQNNGVVDDSQLPKDRFSAERLKGVDSTLKIQPAKLEDSAVYLCASSSEQNTEAFFGQGTRLTVV.

CDR3 protein: CASSSYYQPQHF. The CDR3 coding sequence is TGTGCCAGCAGTTCCTACTATCAGCCCCAGCATTTT. The chain is built from TRBV6-6 and TRBJ1-5, with D hard to call. V was clipped by 4 bases and J by 5 bases, with 6 bases between them. Germline CDR1 reads MNHNY; CDR2 reads SVGAGI (reference sequence). The CDR3 is made up of 12 amino acids.

The chain carries TRBV10-3 and TRBJ2-3; 8 bases are a match to TRBD2. Per germline, CDR1 ENHRY and CDR2 SYGVKD. The CDR3 spans 15 residues. V lost 10 bases to trimming and J lost 4 bases; unmatched junction nucleotides: 13. The CDR3 region has the DNA TGTGCCACCAGGTCCCCTCTGCGGGGGGCAGATACGCAGTATTTT. This codes for CATRSPLRGADTQYF.

This chain joins TRBV7-2 and TRBJ2-1; D call uncertain. Germline V CDR1 and CDR2: SGHTA, FQGNSA. Between the trimmed V and J ends, which lost 7 bases and 9 bases, there was a span of 16 bases. The CDR3 length is 13 residues. CDR3 bases: TGTGCCAGCACCCCTTTGAGAGCTGCTGAGCAGTTCTTC. Amino acid sequence: CASTPLRAAEQFF.

V is TRBV6-5 and J is TRBJ1-1, with unresolved D. This CDR3 has 14 residues. Germline V gene sequence: CDR1 MNHEY, CDR2 SVGAGI. V was shortened by 0 bases and J by 2 bases, with 7 bases between the two germline ends. This chain's CDR3 is CASSYSPQNTEAFF. In DNA, the CDR3 is TGTGCCAGCAGTTACTCTCCCCAAAACACTGAAGCTTTCTTT.

The genes are TRBV5-1 and TRBJ2-5, with D perhaps TRBD1 (6 bases). Germline lookup yields CDR1 SGHRS and CDR2 YFSETQ. V shed 3 bases and J shed 1 base, with 25 bases lying between them. This CDR3 comprises 19 residues. CDR3 loop: CASSSHRVELKNVQETQYF. CDR3 DNA sequence: TGCGCCAGCAGCTCCCACAGGGTAGAACTAAAGAACGTCCAAGAGACCCAGTACTTC.

V usage is TRBV5-1 and J usage is TRBJ1-4, with 7 bases lining up with TRBD1. Germline V gene lookup returns CDR1 SGHRS and CDR2 YFSETQ. The CDR3 is 14 amino acids. V lost 4 bases to trimming and J lost 7 bases; unmatched junction nucleotides: 7. The CDR3 region is CASSLGQVGEKLFF. The CDR3 DNA sequence: TGCGCCAGCAGCCTAGGACAGGTTGGTGAAAAACTGTTTTTT.

The V gene is TRBV6-6, the J gene TRBJ1-4; D not certain. The ends were cut back, 2 bases at V and 7 bases at J, with 8 bases in the middle. This CDR3 region has 13 residues. Germline V gives CDR1 MNHNY, CDR2 SVGAGI (reference sequence). The CDR3 loop is CASSYAGGEKLFF. In nucleotides, the CDR3 is TGTGCCAGCAGTTACGCGGGCGGTGAAAAACTGTTTTTT.

The chain is built from TRBV4-1 and TRBJ2-3, with D possibly matching TRBD2 (7 bases). The CDR3 consists of 17 residues. Germline V gene data show CDR1 as MGHRA and CDR2 as YSYEKL. V was pared by 0 bases and J by 5 bases, with 18 bases between. The CDR3 sequence: CASSQEVPGGLRDTQYF. Here the CDR3 DNA reads TGCGCCAGCAGCCAAGAAGTACCGGGGGGCTTGAGAGATACGCAGTATTTT.

The chain couples TRBV2 to TRBJ2-2; 10 bases align to TRBD2. The CDR3 spans 15 residues. V lost 2 bases to trimming and J lost 4 bases; unmatched junction nucleotides: 1. The germline V gene encodes CDR1 SNHLY and CDR2 FYNNEI. The CDR3 nucleotides are TGTGCCAGCAGTGAAAGCGGGGGGGCCACCGGGGAGCTGTTTTTT. It is translated as CASSESGGATGELFF.

The chain carries TRBV27 and TRBJ1-6; weak D call: TRBD1 (5 bases). Trimming shortened V by 0 bases and J by 1 base, and 10 bases separated the two germline ends. This CDR3 contains 17 residues. Germline CDR1 is MNHEY and CDR2 is SMNVEV (reference sequence). In DNA form, the CDR3 reads TGTGCCAGCAGTTTATCCCGGGGGAGGTCCTATAATTCACCCCTCCACTTT. Translated: CASSLSRGRSYNSPLHF.

The chain recombines TRBV11-2 with TRBJ2-7; 7 nucleotides line up with TRBD1. The V gene's germline CDR1 is SGHAT and CDR2 FQNNGV. There are 14 residues in the CDR3. V dropped 0 bases and J dropped 2; count of bases not matched to a gene: 1. The CDR3 is CASSLEQGAYEQYF. The CDR3 DNA follows: TGTGCCAGCAGCTTAGAGCAGGGGGCCTACGAGCAGTACTTC. Complete variable domain (other parts from reference TRBV11-2 and TRBJ2-7): EAGVAQSPRYKIIEKRQSVAFWCNPISGHATLYWYQQILGQGPKLLIQFQNNGVVDDSQLPKDRFSAERLKGVDSTLKIQPAKLEDSAVYLCASSLEQGAYEQYFGPGTRLTVT.

This chain links TRBV4-3 with TRBJ1-3, with TRBD1 matching over 8 bases. Germline trimming cut 4 bases from V and 3 bases from J; bases unmatched to any gene: 5. The germline V gene has CDR1 LGHNA and CDR2 YSLEER. The CDR3 is made up of 15 amino acids. This chain's CDR3 is CASSLQGALGNTIYF. The CDR3 bases are TGCGCCAGCAGCCTCCAGGGGGCGCTTGGAAACACCATATATTTT.

V is TRBV4-1 and J is TRBJ1-4; tentative D call: TRBD1 (5 bases). CDR1 is MGHRA and CDR2 is YSYEKL in the germline V gene. The ends were cut back, 0 bases at V and 3 bases at J, with 11 bases in the middle. This CDR3 has 16 residues. CDR3 amino acids: CASSQDFPGANEKLFF. The DNA of the CDR3 is TGCGCCAGCAGCCAAGATTTCCCGGGGGCTAATGAAAAACTGTTTTTT.

The chain carries TRBV15 and TRBJ1-5, with D perhaps matching TRBD1 (6 bases). V was pared by 9 bases and J by 4 bases, with 19 bases between. This CDR3 has 15 residues. The germline V gene encodes CDR1 LNHNV and CDR2 YYDKDF (reference sequence). CDR3: CATGSEDRLNQPQHF. The CDR3 DNA follows: TGTGCCACTGGTAGTGAGGACAGACTAAATCAGCCCCAGCATTTT.

The chain uses TRBV7-2 and TRBJ2-5; 7 nucleotides line up with TRBD2. Trimming took 3 bases from V and 9 from J; bases not matched to a gene: 16. The CDR3 covers 16 residues. Germline assignment: CDR1 SGHTA and CDR2 FQGNSA. CDR3 protein: CASSFSAGQPALAQYF. The CDR3 coding sequence is TGTGCCAGCAGCTTCTCAGCGGGGCAGCCAGCTTTGGCCCAGTACTTC.

The CDR3 DNA reads as TGCGCCAGCAGCTCGGGCATTGGAGGGCACGGCTACACCTTC. The encoded protein is CASSSGIGGHGYTF. This chain joins TRBV5-1 and TRBJ1-2; D gene ambiguous. Germline V CDR1 and CDR2: SGHRS, YFSETQ. This CDR3 contains 14 residues. Between the trimmed V and J ends, which lost 3 bases and 8 bases, there was a span of 17 bases. The full variable domain, with the rest looked up from reference TRBV5-1 and TRBJ1-2, is KAGVTQTPRYLIKTRGQQVTLSCSPISGHRSVSWYQQTPGQGLQFLFEYFSETQRNKGNFPGRFSGRQFSNSRSEMNVSTLELGDSALYLCASSSGIGGHGYTFGSGTRLTVV.

This clone was seen more than once but under ten times. The V and J genes are TRBV12-1 and TRBJ1-4. TRBV12-1 is annotated as a pseudogene. This CDR3 has 15 amino acids. For the CDR3, the DNA is TGTGCCAGCAGCCCCGCAGAGGGCCTGGTCGTTGAACTGTTTTTT. Its translation: CASSPAEGLVVELFF.

V is TRBV18 and J is TRBJ1-2; 9 nucleotides agree with TRBD1. Germline CDR1 and CDR2: KGHSH and LQKENI. V was clipped by 2 bases and J by 7 bases; unmatched bases: 8. The CDR3 runs to 15 residues. The CDR3 DNA follows: TGTGCCAGCTCACCAGTGGGACAGGGCTTGTTTGGCTACACCTTC. Amino acids: CASSPVGQGLFGYTF.

The chain carries TRBV5-1 and TRBJ2-2; D not certain. V gave up 0 bases and J gave up 0 bases, with 6 bases separating them. The CDR3 contains 15 residues. Per the germline V gene, CDR1 is SGHRS and CDR2 is YFSETQ. This chain's CDR3 is CASSLVLTNTGELFF. The CDR3 coding sequence is TGCGCCAGCAGCTTGGTTCTTACGAACACCGGGGAGCTGTTTTTT.

The rearrangement uses TRBV5-1 and TRBJ1-2, with D perhaps matching TRBD1 (5 bases). The CDR3 sequence is 13 residues long. Between the trimmed V and J ends, which lost 6 bases and 3 bases, there was a span of 12 bases. Germline-derived CDR1 and CDR2 are SGHRS and YFSETQ. DNA of the CDR3: TGCGCCAGCACCCCGCAGGGCGACTATGGCTACACCTTC. Translation: CASTPQGDYGYTF.

The CDR3, as DNA: TGTGCCAGCAGCCATTCGTCCCCCGGGGGCACTGAAGCTTTCTTT. Protein product: CASSHSSPGGTEAFF. This chain joins TRBV3-1 (or the pseudogene TRBV3-2) and TRBJ1-1; weak D call: TRBD1 (5 bases). Per germline, CDR1 LGHDT and CDR2 YNNKEL (reference sequence). V was clipped by 3 bases and J by 4 bases, with 15 bases between them. The CDR3 length is 15 residues.

The chain employs TRBV15 and TRBJ2-5, with 9 positions matching TRBD2. Germline V CDR1 and CDR2: LNHNV, YYDKDF (reference sequence). CDR3 length: 16 residues. Trimming cost V 0 bases and J 4 bases; bases outside gene matches: 6. CDR3 amino acids: CATSRDRAAGGETQYF. The CDR3 region has the DNA TGTGCCACCAGCAGAGATAGGGCAGCGGGGGGAGAGACCCAGTACTTC.

In its sample, this clone was seen once. The chain joins TRBV7-2 to TRBJ2-3, with D perhaps TRBD2 (6 bases). The CDR3 length is 14 residues. V was trimmed by 5 bases and J by 6 bases, leaving 15 bases between them. CDR1 and CDR2 from the germline V gene are SGHTA and FQGNSA. The CDR3 DNA follows: TGTGCCAGCAGCCCCCGTACTAGCCGGGATACGCAGTATTTT. Translating it yields CASSPRTSRDTQYF.

This clone was picked up one time. The V and J genes are TRBV12-5 and TRBJ1-1; D perhaps matches TRBD1 (5 bases). The length of the CDR3 is 14 residues. Trimming cost V 3 bases and J 2 bases, with 10 bases left between them. Germline CDR1 LGHNT, CDR2 FRNRAP. The CDR3: CASGLSQGNTEAFF. CDR3 coding DNA: TGTGCTAGTGGTTTATCTCAGGGTAACACTGAAGCTTTCTTT.

The chain couples TRBV5-6 to TRBJ1-1, with 9 bases aligning to TRBD1. Germline V gene data show CDR1 as SGHDT and CDR2 as YYEEEE. Trimming at V came to 0 bases and at J to 11 bases, leaving 5 bases not matched to a gene. The CDR3 runs to 13 residues. CDR3 DNA: TGTGCCAGCAGCTTGGTGGCGACAGGGGGGGCTTTCTTT. Translated, it gives CASSLVATGGAFF.

This clone was detected once. This chain connects TRBV7-2 to TRBJ2-3; TRBD2 aligns across 13 bases. With V trimmed by 3 bases and J by 4 bases, 1 base remained unmatched. The germline CDR1 and CDR2 sequences are SGHTA and FQGNSA. This CDR3 has 15 residues. CDR3 loop: CASSFTSGGADTQYF. The CDR3 bases are TGTGCCAGCAGCTTTACTAGCGGGGGGGCAGATACGCAGTATTTT. Using reference TRBV7-2 and TRBJ2-3 for the parts outside the CDR3, the full variable domain is GAGVSQSPSNKVTEKGKDVELRCDPISGHTALYWYRQSLGQGLEFLIYFQGNSAPDKSGLPSDRFSAERTGGSVSTLTIQRTQQEDSAVYLCASSFTSGGADTQYFGPGTRLTVL.